This T cell receptor beta chain was profiled in a study of spatial heterogeneity in lung cancer. Across the whole study: Sequencing consistently turned up more beta-chain sequences than alpha-chain sequences. Raw reads contained each unique TCR and UMI combination more than ten times on average. Study-wide points: Ubiquitous expanded tumor TCRs appeared in blood more at resection than follow-up.

The CDR3 totals 15 residues. Germline lookup yields CDR1 MNHEY and CDR2 SMNVEV (reference sequence). The ends lost 4 bases at V and 4 bases at J; junction bases unmatched: 6. Via MiXCR, TCRdb re-called the 5' RACE reads, giving one row per CDR3 protein. The table records roughly 2,700 distinct CDR3 sequences, about 30% of them present only once. Turning to this clonotype: Its cognate antigen is unknown.

Time point in this sample: sample taken at primary tumor resection. Whole RNA was taken from tumor, nontumor lung or frozen PBMC; it was then sequenced unsorted. The donor group consisted of under 90 patients who had untreated, early-stage non-small cell lung cancer. The input for sequencing was PBMCs, taken at surgery. This sequence joins TRBV27 and TRBJ2-7, with 11 bases aligning to TRBD1. The TCR was taken from a male donor with early-stage non-small cell lung cancer. The CDR3 loop reads CASSYWTGGRYEQYF. Here the CDR3 DNA reads TGTGCCAGCAGTTACTGGACAGGGGGCAGGTACGAGCAGTACTTC.